Reported below is one T cell receptor beta chain. This clone appeared a few times. Its antigen is not yet known. The input lacks base qualities; no much larger clone sits a single base away. Libraries were built with the immunoSEQ multiplex PCR assay. Drawn from immuneACCESS, this table holds only the in-frame rearrangements with V and J called that TCRdb kept. Clones are partly lost; checked studies trace under half to an unresolved V gene and leave the rest unexplained. The sample table contains about 4,900 clones; only one count was recorded for about 11% of them. The top ten hold about 2.3% of the sample. This record belongs to a study of tumour-infiltrating T cells in Burkitt lymphoma (dated by TCRdb to the early 2020s). Notes on the research overall: Clinical outcome was correlated with TCR repertoire data, and overall and progression-free survival were found to be predicted by productive clonality independently of established prognosticators, including age at diagnosis.

For CDR1 and CDR2, the germline V gene lists SGHVS and FQNEAQ. After removal of 4 bases from V and 5 bases from J, the junction retains 12 bases not matched to a gene. The CDR3, cysteine through phenylalanine, is 17 amino acids long. Only the CDR3 DNA stays, 51 bases, in frame from base 1. In this chain, TRBV7-8 is recombined with TRBJ2-5; 11 middle bases align to TRBD2. Sequencing input: tumor tissue. This TCR was recovered from a human donor with diffuse large B-cell lymphoma. The CDR3 protein sequence reads: CASSYSPSSGGIETQYF. The nucleotide sequence reads TGTGCCAGCAGCTACAGCCCGTCTAGCGGGGGGATCGAGACCCAGTACTTC.